Sequencing of this TCR delta chain was carried out in a study of gamma-delta T cells after stem cell transplantation. J was trimmed by 2 bases and V by 1 base; bases with no gene match: 29. CDR1 TSWWSYY and CDR2 QGS come from the germline V gene. This CDR3 is 25 amino acids long. TCRdb re-called the RT-PCR reads using CATT. Here the sample spans about 7,800 delta-chain clones, roughly 14% being singletons. The sequencing sample was made of gamma-delta T cells. The gene calls are TRDV1 and TRDJ1; 12 bases map to TRDD3. The source of this sequence is a human donor. It is not recorded whose cells these are; they may come from a transplant donor. The CDR3 loop reads CALGEQGLPRFMLGDTIGGTDKLIF. CDR3 DNA: TGTGCTCTTGGGGAACAGGGCCTTCCTCGCTTCATGCTGGGGGATACGATTGGGGGGACCGATAAACTCATCTTT.